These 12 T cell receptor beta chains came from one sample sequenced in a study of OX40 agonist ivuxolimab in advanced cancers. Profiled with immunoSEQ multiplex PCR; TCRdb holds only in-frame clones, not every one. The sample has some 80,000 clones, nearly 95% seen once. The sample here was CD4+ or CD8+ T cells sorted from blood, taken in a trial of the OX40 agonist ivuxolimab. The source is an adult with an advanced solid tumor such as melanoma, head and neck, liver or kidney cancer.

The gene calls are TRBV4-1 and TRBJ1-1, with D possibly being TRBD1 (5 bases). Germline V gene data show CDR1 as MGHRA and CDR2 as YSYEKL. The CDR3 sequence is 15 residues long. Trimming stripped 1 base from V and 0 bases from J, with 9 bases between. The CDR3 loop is CASSQAGRMNTEAFF. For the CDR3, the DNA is TGCGCCAGCAGCCAAGCAGGGAGGATGAACACTGAAGCTTTCTTT.

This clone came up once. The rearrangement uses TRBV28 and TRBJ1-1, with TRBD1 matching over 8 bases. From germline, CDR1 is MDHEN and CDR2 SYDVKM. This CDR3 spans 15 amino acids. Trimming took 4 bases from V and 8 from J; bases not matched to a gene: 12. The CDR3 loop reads CASSSPRQGRYEAFF. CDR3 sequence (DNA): TGTGCCAGCAGTTCTCCTAGACAGGGGAGGTACGAAGCTTTCTTT.

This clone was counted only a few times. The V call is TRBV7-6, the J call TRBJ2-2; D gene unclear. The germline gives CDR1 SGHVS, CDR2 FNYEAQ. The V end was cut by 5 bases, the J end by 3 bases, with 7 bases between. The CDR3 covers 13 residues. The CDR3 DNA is TGTGCCAGCAGCCTACGGGACACCGGGGAGCTGTTTTTT. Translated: CASSLRDTGELFF. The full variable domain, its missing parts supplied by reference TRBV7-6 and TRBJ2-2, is GAGVSQSPRYKVTKRGQDVALRCDPISGHVSLYWYRQALGQGPEFLTYFNYEAQQDKSGLPNDRFSAERPEGSISTLTIQRTEQRDSAMYRCASSLRDTGELFFGEGSRLTVL.

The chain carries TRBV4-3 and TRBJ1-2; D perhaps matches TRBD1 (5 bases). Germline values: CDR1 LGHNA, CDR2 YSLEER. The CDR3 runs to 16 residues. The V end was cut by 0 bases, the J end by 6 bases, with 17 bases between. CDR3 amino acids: CASSQDRGARVDGYTF. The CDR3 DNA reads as TGCGCCAGCAGCCAAGATCGTGGGGCGAGGGTGGATGGCTACACCTTC.

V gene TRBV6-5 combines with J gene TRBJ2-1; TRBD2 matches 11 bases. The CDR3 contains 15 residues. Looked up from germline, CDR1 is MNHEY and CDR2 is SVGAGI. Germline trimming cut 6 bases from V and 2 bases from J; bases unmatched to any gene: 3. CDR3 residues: CASSLSGGAYNEQFF. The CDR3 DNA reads TGTGCCAGCAGCCTTAGCGGGGGGGCCTACAATGAGCAGTTCTTC.

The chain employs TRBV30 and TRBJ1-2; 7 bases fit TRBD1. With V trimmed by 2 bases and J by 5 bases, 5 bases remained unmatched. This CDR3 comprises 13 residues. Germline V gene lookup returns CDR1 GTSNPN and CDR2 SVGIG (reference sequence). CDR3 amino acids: CAWSRQGLYGYTF. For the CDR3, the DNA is TGTGCCTGGAGTCGACAGGGTTTATATGGCTACACCTTC. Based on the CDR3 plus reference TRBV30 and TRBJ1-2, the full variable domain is SQTIHQWPATLVQPVGSPLSLECTVEGTSNPNLYWYRQAAGRGLQLLFYSVGIGQISSEVPQNLSASRPQDRQFILSSKKLLLSDSGFYLCAWSRQGLYGYTFGSGTRLTVV.

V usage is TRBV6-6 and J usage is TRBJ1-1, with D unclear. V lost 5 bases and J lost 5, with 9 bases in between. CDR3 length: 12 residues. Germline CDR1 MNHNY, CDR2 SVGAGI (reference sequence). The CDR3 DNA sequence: TGTGCCAGCAGTGACCCGGGTACTGAAGCTTTCTTT. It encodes CASSDPGTEAFF.

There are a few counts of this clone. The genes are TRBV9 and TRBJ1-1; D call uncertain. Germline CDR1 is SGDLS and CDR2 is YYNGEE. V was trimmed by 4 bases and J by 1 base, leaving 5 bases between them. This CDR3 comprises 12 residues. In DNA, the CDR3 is TGTGCCAGCAGCCCCCAGAACACTGAAGCTTTCTTT. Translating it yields CASSPQNTEAFF.

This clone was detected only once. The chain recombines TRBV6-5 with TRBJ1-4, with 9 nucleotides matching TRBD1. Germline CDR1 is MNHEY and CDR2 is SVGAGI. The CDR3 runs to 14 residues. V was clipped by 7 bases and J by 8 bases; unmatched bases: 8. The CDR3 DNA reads TGTGCCAGCACCAGGACAGGGGAGGTCGAAAAACTGTTTTTT. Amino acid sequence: CASTRTGEVEKLFF.

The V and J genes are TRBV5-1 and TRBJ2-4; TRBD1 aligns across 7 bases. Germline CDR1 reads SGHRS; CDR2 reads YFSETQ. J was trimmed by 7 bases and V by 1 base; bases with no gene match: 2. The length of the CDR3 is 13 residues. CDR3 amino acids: CASSLTGVNIQYF. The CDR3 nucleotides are TGCGCCAGCAGCTTGACAGGGGTGAACATTCAGTACTTC. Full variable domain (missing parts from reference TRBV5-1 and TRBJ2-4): KAGVTQTPRYLIKTRGQQVTLSCSPISGHRSVSWYQQTPGQGLQFLFEYFSETQRNKGNFPGRFSGRQFSNSRSEMNVSTLELGDSALYLCASSLTGVNIQYFGAGTRLSVL.

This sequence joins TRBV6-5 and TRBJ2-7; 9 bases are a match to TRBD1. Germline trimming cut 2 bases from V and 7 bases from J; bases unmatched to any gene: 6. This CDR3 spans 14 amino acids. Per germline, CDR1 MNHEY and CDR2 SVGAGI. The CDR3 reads CASSYGQGTGEQYF. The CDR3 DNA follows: TGTGCCAGCAGTTACGGACAGGGGACGGGTGAGCAGTACTTC.

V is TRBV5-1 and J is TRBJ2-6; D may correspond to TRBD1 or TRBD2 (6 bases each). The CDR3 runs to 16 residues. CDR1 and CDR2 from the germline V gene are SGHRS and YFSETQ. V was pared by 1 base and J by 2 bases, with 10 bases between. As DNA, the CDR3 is TGCGCCAGCAGCTTGATTGGGGGGCCTGGGGCCAACGTCCTGACTTTC. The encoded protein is CASSLIGGPGANVLTF.